The present entry profiles one T cell receptor (beta chain) with its context. Its antigen is unknown. Nothing much larger sits one base from this clone, and base qualities are not available. This sample was included in a study of T cell responses to AZD1222 COVID-19 vaccine (dated by TCRdb to the early 2020s). Broadly, across the study: A total of 230 to 250 trial participants underwent TCR sequencing, of whom 200 to 220 had received two doses of AZD1222 and 26 had received two doses of the MenACWY control vaccine. Enrollment into the trials was organized by age into subgroups of 18-55, 56-69 and 70-plus years, and those subgroups contained roughly 150, 30 and 60 TCR-sequenced participants, respectively. Results and caveats for the whole study, not just this receptor: After two AZD1222 doses, spike-specific TCR breadth and depth were significantly higher than at day 0 and than in MenACWY recipients. The whole spike protein was spanned by vaccine-associated CD4 TCRs, and dominant responses were seen in regions 160-218 and 743-854. Participants were mostly white British and included more females than males, and it was suggested by the authors that clonal diversity may have been underestimated. Conclusions about previously exposed vaccinees are limited because only six or seven AZD1222 recipients were SARS-CoV-2 seropositive at baseline. Reportedly, close to half of the unique spike-specific TCRs recognized epitopes lying outside the regions that are mutated in the B.1.351 and B.1.1.7 variants. The 56-69-year group was small, and its depth increase did not reach significance, likely because of low power. No day 14 peak-response samples were available, so repertoires were characterized only after the peak T cell response.

What this sample's time point label stands for: about 28 days (+/-7) after the second vaccine dose. AZD1222 recipients with second doses at about 4 weeks or about 12 weeks were pooled, because spike-specific TCR depth and breadth did not differ between schedules. The vaccinee samples were drawn from two UK trials, COV001 and COV002, one of which was a single-blind randomized controlled phase 2/3 trial testing AZD1222 (ChAdOx1 nCoV-19) in healthy adults. Trial participant PBMC samples were collected at day 0 and day 28 after the second dose for TCRbeta chain sequencing. The CDR3 regions of human TCRbeta chains were analyzed by immunosequencing. On the study's bioinformatics: Repertoire TCRs were matched against a reference library of SARS-CoV-2-specific TCRs generated with the MIRA antigen-specificity platform. Breadth was defined as the fraction of unique TCRs that were SARS-CoV-2-associated. Depth was defined as the fraction of total T cells that were SARS-CoV-2-associated. Using the MIRA data, every spike-specific TCR was mapped to the spike region that the TCR reacted to and assigned to either a CD4 or a CD8 class. Log10-transformed breadth and depth values were compared by one-way ANOVA with Sidak's multiple comparisons tests. This immuneACCESS table, as held by TCRdb, lists in-frame sequences with V and J called but not all clones. Of the missing ones, under half trace to an unresolved V gene in checked studies; the others have no known cause. V and J calls plus clone size are reproduced from that table; the DNA served to infer D and trimming. The sample records approximately 120,000 clones, around 83% of which are singletons. Around 27% of the sample is taken by the ten largest.

V ends up 0 bases short and J 4 bases short, with an unmatched junction base count of 6. From a lookup of the germline V gene, CDR1 and CDR2 are MGHRA and YSYEKL. The CDR3 starts with the cysteine, ends with the phenylalanine, and has 16 residues. The entry retains the CDR3 DNA only, 48 bases that are in frame from base 1. This TCR derives from an adult who received the AZD1222 COVID-19 vaccine. The chain is made from TRBV4-1 and TRBJ2-7; the central 10 bases match TRBD1. This material consisted of peripheral blood, taken 28 days after the second AZD1222 dose. This receptor has the CDR3 CASSQDDRTGGYEQYF. The sequence in DNA is TGCGCCAGCAGCCAAGATGACCGGACAGGGGGTTACGAGCAGTACTTC.